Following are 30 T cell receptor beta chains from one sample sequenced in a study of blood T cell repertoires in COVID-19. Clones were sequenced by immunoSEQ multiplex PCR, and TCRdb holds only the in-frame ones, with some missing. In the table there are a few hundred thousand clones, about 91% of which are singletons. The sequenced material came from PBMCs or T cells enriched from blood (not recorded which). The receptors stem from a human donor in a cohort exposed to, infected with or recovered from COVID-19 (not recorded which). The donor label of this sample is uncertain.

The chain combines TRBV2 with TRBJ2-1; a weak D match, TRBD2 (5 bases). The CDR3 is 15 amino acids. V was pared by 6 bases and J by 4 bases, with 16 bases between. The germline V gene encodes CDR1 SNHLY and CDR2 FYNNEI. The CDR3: CASSSILGRYNEQFF. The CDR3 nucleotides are TGTGCCAGCAGCTCAATACTAGGGCGGTACAATGAGCAGTTCTTC.

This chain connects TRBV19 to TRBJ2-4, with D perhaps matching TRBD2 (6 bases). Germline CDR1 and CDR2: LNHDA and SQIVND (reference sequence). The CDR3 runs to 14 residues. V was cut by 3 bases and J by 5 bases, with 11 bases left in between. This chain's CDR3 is CASSIRGIQNIQYF. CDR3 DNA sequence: TGTGCCAGTAGTATCCGGGGGATTCAAAACATTCAGTACTTC.

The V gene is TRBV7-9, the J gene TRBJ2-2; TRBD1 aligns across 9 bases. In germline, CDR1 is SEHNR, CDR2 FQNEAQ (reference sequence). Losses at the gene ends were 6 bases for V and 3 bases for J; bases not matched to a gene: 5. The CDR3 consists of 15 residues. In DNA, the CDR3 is TGTGCCAGCAGGGCCGGGACAGGGTACACCGGGGAGCTGTTTTTT. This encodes CASRAGTGYTGELFF.

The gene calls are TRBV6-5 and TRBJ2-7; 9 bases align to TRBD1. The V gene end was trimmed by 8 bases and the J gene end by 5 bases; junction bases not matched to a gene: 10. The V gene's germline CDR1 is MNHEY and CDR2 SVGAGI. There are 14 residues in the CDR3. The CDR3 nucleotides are TGTGCCAGCGGGCGGGGGACAGGGTTGAACGAGCAGTACTTC. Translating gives CASGRGTGLNEQYF.

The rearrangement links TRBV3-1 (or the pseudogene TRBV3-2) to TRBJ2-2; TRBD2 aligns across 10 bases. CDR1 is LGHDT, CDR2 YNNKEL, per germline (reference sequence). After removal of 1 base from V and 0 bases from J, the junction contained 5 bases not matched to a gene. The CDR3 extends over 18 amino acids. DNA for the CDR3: TGTGCCAGCAGCCAAGTCCCTAGCGGGGGATCGAACACCGGGGAGCTGTTTTTT. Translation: CASSQVPSGGSNTGELFF.

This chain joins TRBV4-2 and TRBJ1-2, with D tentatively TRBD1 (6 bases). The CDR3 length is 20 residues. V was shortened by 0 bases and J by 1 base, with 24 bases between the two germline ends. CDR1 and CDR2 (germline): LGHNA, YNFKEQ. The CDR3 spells CASSQDTSHTRTAFNYGYTF. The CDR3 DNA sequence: TGTGCCAGCAGCCAAGATACGTCCCATACCCGGACAGCCTTTAACTATGGCTACACCTTC.

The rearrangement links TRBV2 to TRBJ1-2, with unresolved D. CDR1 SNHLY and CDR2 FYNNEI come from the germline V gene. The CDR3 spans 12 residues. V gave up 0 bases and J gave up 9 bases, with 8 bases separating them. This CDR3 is CASSEAYGSYTF. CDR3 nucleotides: TGTGCCAGCAGTGAAGCATACGGGAGCTACACCTTC.

The CDR3 coding sequence is TGTGCCAGCAGCTTATCAGGGGGGACTGAAGCTTTCTTT. Encoded protein: CASSLSGGTEAFF. The J gene is TRBJ1-1, the V gene TRBV7-8; 7 nucleotides align to TRBD1. The V gene end was trimmed by 2 bases and the J gene end by 5 bases; junction bases not matched to a gene: 2. Germline V gene data show CDR1 as SGHVS and CDR2 as FQNEAQ. The CDR3 sequence is 13 residues long.

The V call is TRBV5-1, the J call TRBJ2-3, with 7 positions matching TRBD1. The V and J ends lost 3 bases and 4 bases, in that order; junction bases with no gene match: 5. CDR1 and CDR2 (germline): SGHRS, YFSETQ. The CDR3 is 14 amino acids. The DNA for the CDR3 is TGCGCCAGCAGCTCGGGACAGCCGCCAGATACGCAGTATTTT. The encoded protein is CASSSGQPPDTQYF.

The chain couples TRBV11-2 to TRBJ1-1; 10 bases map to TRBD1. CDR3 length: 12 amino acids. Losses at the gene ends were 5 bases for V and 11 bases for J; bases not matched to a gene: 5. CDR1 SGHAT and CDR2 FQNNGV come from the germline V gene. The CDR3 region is CASSRTGGEAFF. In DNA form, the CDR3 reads TGTGCCAGCAGCCGGACAGGGGGTGAGGCTTTCTTT.

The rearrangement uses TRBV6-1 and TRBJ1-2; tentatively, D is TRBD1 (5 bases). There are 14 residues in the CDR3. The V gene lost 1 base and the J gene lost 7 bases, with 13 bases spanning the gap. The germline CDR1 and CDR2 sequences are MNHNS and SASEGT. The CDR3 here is CASSEVEGARGYTF. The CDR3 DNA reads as TGTGCCAGCAGTGAAGTAGAAGGGGCGCGTGGCTACACCTTC.

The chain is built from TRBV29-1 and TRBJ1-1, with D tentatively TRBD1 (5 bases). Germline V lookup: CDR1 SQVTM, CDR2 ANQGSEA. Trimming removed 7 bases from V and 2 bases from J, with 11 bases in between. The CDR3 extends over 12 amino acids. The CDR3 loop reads CSARQINTEAFF. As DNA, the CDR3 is TGCAGCGCCCGACAGATTAACACTGAAGCTTTCTTT.

This chain's CDR3 is CAWRGSRAYNSPLHF. The CDR3 DNA reads TGTGCCTGGAGAGGTAGCAGGGCCTATAATTCACCCCTCCACTTT. The J gene is TRBJ1-6, the V gene TRBV30, with a possible D match to TRBD1 (5 bases). The germline V and J ends were trimmed by 3 bases and 2 bases, with 11 bases remaining between them. This CDR3 has 15 residues. Germline loops: CDR1 GTSNPN, CDR2 SVGIG (reference sequence).

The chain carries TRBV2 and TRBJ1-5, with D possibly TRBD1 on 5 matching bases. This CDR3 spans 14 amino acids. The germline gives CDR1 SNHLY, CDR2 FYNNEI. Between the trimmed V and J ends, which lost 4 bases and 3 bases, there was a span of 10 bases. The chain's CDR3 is CASSGGGHNQPQHF. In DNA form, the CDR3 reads TGTGCCAGCAGTGGCGGCGGACACAATCAGCCCCAGCATTTT.

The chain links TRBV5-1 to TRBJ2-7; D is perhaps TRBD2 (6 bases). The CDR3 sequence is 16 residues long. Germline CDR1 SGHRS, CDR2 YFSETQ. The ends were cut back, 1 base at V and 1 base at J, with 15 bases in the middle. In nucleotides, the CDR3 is TGCGCCAGCAGCTTGAATCGGGGGATGGAGTCCTACGAGCAGTACTTC. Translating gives CASSLNRGMESYEQYF.

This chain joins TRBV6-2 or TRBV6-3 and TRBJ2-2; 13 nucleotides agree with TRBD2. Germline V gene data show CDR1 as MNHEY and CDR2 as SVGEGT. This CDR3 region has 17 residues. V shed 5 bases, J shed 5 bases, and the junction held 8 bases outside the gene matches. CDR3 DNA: TGTGCCAGCAGTATCCCCAAACTAGCGGGGGGGACCGGGGAGCTGTTTTTT. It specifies CASSIPKLAGGTGELFF.

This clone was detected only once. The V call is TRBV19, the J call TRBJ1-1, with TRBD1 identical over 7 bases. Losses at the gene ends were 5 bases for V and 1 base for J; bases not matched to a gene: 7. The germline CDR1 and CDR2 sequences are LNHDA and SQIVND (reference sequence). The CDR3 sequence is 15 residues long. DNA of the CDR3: TGTGCCAGTAGTCCCCGGACAGGTGCGAACACTGAAGCTTTCTTT. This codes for CASSPRTGANTEAFF.

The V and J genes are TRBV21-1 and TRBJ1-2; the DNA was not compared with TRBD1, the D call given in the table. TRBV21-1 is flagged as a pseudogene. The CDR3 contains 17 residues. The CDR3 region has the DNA TGTGCCAGCAGCAAAGCGCAAAGGAAGGGGAATTGCTATGGCTACACCTTC. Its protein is CASSKAQRKGNCYGYTF.

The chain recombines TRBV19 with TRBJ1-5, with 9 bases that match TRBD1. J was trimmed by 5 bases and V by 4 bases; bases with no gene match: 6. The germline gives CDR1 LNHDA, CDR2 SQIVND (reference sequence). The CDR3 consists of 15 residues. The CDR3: CASSTTGGFYQPQHF. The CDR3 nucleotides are TGTGCCAGTAGTACGACAGGGGGTTTCTATCAGCCCCAGCATTTT.

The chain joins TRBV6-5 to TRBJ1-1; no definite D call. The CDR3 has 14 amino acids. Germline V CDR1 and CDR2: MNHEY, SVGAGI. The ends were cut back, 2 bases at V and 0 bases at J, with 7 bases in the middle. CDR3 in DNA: TGTGCCAGCAGTTACCTGCCAGTGAACACTGAAGCTTTCTTT. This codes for CASSYLPVNTEAFF.

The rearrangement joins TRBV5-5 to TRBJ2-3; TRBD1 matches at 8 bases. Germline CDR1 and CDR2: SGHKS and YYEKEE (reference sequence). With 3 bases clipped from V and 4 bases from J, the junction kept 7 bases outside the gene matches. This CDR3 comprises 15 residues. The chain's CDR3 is CASSYYRGKADTQYF. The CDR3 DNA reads TGTGCCAGCAGCTATTACAGGGGGAAGGCAGATACGCAGTATTTT.

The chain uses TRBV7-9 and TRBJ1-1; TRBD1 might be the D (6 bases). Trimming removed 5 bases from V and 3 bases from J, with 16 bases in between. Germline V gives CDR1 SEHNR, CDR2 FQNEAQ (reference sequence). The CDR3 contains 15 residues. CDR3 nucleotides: TGTGCCAGCAGCCCAGGGGCGGCTACGGACACTGAAGCTTTCTTT. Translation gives CASSPGAATDTEAFF.

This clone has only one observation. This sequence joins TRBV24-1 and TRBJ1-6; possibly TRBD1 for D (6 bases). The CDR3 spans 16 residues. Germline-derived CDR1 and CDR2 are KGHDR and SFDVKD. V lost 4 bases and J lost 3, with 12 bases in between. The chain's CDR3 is CATSDDRNFYNSPLHF. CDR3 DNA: TGTGCCACCAGTGACGACAGGAACTTCTATAATTCACCCCTCCACTTT.

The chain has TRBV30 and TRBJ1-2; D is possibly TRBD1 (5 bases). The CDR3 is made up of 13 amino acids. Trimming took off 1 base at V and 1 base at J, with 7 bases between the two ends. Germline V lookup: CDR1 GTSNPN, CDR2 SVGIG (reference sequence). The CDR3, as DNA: TGTGCCTGGAGTGCCGGGGGTAACTATGGCTACACCTTC. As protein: CAWSAGGNYGYTF.

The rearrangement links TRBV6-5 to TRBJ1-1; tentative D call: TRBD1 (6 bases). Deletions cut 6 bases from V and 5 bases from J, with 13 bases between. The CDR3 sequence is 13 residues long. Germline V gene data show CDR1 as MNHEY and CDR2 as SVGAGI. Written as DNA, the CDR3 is TGTGCCAGCAGCAAAGGGGGTGGAACTGAAGCTTTCTTT. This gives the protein CASSKGGGTEAFF.

The chain's CDR3 is CSVEDRQGNPYNSPLHF. CDR3 sequence (DNA): TGCAGCGTTGAAGATCGGCAGGGTAACCCCTATAATTCACCCCTCCACTTT. This rearrangement joins TRBV29-1 to TRBJ1-6, with D tentatively TRBD1 (5 bases). The CDR3 has 17 residues. CDR1 is SQVTM and CDR2 is ANQGSEA in the germline V gene. Trimming stripped 0 bases from V and 2 bases from J, with 14 bases between.

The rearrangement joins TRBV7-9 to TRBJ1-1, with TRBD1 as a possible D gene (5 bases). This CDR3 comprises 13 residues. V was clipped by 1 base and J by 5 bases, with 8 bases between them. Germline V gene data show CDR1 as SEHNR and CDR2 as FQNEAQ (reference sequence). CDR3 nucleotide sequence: TGTGCCAGCAGCTTAGGAGCAGGGACTGAAGCTTTCTTT. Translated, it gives CASSLGAGTEAFF.

As DNA, the CDR3 is TGTGCCAGCAGCTTGTGGGCCAGGGGGCTTGTCTCATTTGAAAAACTGTTTTTT. Its translation is CASSLWARGLVSFEKLFF. The J gene is TRBJ1-4, the V gene TRBV5-6, with 8 bases matching TRBD1. The CDR3 sequence is 18 residues long. CDR1 and CDR2 (germline): SGHDT, YYEEEE. V was pared by 1 base and J by 7 bases, with 15 bases of the junction left unmatched.

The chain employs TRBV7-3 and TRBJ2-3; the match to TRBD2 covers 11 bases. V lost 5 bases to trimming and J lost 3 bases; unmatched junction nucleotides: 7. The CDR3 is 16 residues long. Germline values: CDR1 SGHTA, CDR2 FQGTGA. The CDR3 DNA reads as TGTGCCAGCAGCCCGATAGCGGGGGGGGCGACAGATACGCAGTATTTT. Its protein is CASSPIAGGATDTQYF.

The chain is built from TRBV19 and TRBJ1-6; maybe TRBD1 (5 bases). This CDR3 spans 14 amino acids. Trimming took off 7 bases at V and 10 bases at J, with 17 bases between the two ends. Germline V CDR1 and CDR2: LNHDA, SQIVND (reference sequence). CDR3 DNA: TGTGCCAGTACATTCGGGGGGACGGGGTCACCCCTCCACTTT. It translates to CASTFGGTGSPLHF.